This T cell receptor (beta chain) derives from a study of CD8 T cells in Susac syndrome. With random hexamers, roughly 0.5 to 1 ug RNA was reverse transcribed. Using its own MiXCR run on the immunoSEQ multiplex PCR reads, TCRdb lists one record per CDR3 protein. The data hold about 400,000 distinct CDR3 sequences, with 85% to 90% observed a single time. Germline V gene data show CDR1 as DFQATT and CDR2 as SNEGSKA (reference sequence). Losses at the gene ends were 4 bases for V and 7 bases for J; bases not matched to a gene: 8. This CDR3 has 13 residues. Sequenced input: CD8+ T cells from PBMCs. The sequence came from a human donor with multiple sclerosis. This chain links TRBV20-1 with TRBJ2-7; TRBD1 matches 9 bases. The CDR3 protein is CSAMDRGLGEQYF. DNA of the CDR3: TGCAGTGCTATGGACAGGGGTCTGGGAGAGCAGTACTTC.